The 28 T cell receptor beta chains below were found in one sample sequenced in a study of CD8 T cells in Susac syndrome. Random hexamers were used to reverse transcribe the RNA input (about 0.45 to 1 ug). TCRdb itself ran the immunoSEQ multiplex PCR reads through MiXCR, one entry per CDR3 protein. This sample yields fewer than 70,000 distinct CDR3 sequences, of which 95% are seen a single time; 0.2% to 0.25% belongs to the top ten. Material for sequencing was CD8+ T cells from PBMCs. These receptors were collected from a human donor in good health.

The chain recombines TRBV6-2 or TRBV6-3 with TRBJ2-1, with a possible D match to TRBD1 (7 bases). Trimming cost V 0 bases and J 6 bases, with 18 bases left between them. The germline CDR1 and CDR2 sequences are MNHEY and SVGEGT. The CDR3 consists of 17 residues. The DNA for the CDR3 is TGTGCCAGCAGTTACTCGAGTAACCCAGGGGGAGGCAATGAGCAGTTCTTC. It yields the protein CASSYSSNPGGGNEQFF.

This clonotype was detected once. The CDR3 loop reads CASSPPAGLEQFF. In nucleotides, the CDR3 is TGTGCCAGCAGCCCCCCGGCGGGTCTTGAGCAGTTCTTC. The chain uses TRBV7-9 and TRBJ2-1; tentatively, D is TRBD2 (5 bases). Looked up from germline, CDR1 is SEHNR and CDR2 is FQNEAQ (reference sequence). This CDR3 comprises 13 residues. V dropped 5 bases and J dropped 9 bases, with 14 bases sitting between them.

The chain employs TRBV6-2 or TRBV6-3 and TRBJ1-5, with D possibly TRBD1 on 5 matching bases. V lost 4 bases, J lost 2 bases, and 9 bases lay in between. This CDR3 has 14 residues. The germline V gene has CDR1 MNHEY and CDR2 SVGEGT. CDR3 sequence (DNA): TGTGCCAGCAGTTCTCTAGGGGGCAATCAGCCCCAGCATTTT. It specifies CASSSLGGNQPQHF.

The chain joins TRBV20-1 to TRBJ2-2; perhaps TRBD1 as D (6 bases). V was clipped by 0 bases and J by 6 bases, with 8 bases between them. Germline V gene lookup returns CDR1 DFQATT and CDR2 SNEGSKA (reference sequence). The CDR3 spans 13 residues. The CDR3 DNA follows: TGCAGTGCTAGAGATCCAGGGGCCGGGGAGCTGTTTTTT. This gives the protein CSARDPGAGELFF.

V is TRBV29-1 and J is TRBJ1-5; D gene ambiguous. CDR1 is SQVTM and CDR2 is ANQGSEA in the germline V gene. The CDR3 loop spans 13 amino acids. Deletions cut 0 bases from V and 7 bases from J, with 10 bases between. CDR3 region: CSVEEGTGQPQHF. The CDR3 coding sequence is TGCAGCGTTGAAGAGGGAACGGGGCAGCCCCAGCATTTT.

The rearrangement links TRBV19 to TRBJ1-5, with D perhaps matching TRBD1 (5 bases). Trimming shortened V by 2 bases and J by 7 bases, and 9 bases separated the two germline ends. The CDR3 spans 13 residues. From germline, CDR1 is LNHDA and CDR2 SQIVND (reference sequence). CDR3 residues: CASSIQGLQPQHF. The CDR3 DNA reads as TGTGCCAGTAGTATACAGGGTTTACAGCCCCAGCATTTT.

The chain couples TRBV6-5 to TRBJ1-1, with TRBD1 matching over 7 bases. The germline V gene encodes CDR1 MNHEY and CDR2 SVGAGI. The CDR3 runs to 15 residues. V was pared by 6 bases and J by 0 bases, with 7 bases of the junction left unmatched. The CDR3 nucleotides are TGTGCCAGCAGCCCTGGGACAGTCTTGAACACTGAAGCTTTCTTT. Translation: CASSPGTVLNTEAFF.

The CDR3: CASSSREAGSYEQYF. CDR3 sequence (DNA): TGTGCCAGCAGTTCCCGAGAGGCGGGCTCCTACGAGCAGTACTTC. This chain joins TRBV28 and TRBJ2-7; TRBD2 is a possible D gene (5 bases). Trimming removed 4 bases from V and 0 bases from J, with 13 bases in between. Germline CDR1 is MDHEN and CDR2 is SYDVKM. This CDR3 comprises 15 residues. Variable domain in full (rest from reference TRBV28 and TRBJ2-7): DVKVTQSSRYLVKRTGEKVFLECVQDMDHENMFWYRQDPGLGLRLIYFSYDVKMKEKGDIPEGYSVSREKKERFSLILESASTNQTSMYLCASSSREAGSYEQYFGPGTRLTVT.

J is TRBJ1-2 and V is TRBV7-2, with D tentatively TRBD1 (5 bases). CDR3 length equals 17 residues. The germline V gene has CDR1 SGHTA and CDR2 FQGNSA. The V and J ends lost 4 bases and 0 bases respectively, with 18 bases between them. CDR3 DNA: TGTGCCAGCAGCTCCCCCGGAACAGGTGAATCTAACTATGGCTACACCTTC. Protein: CASSSPGTGESNYGYTF.

The CDR3 nucleotides are TGCAGTGCCGCCACGACGGGGGGCCCCCATGAGCAGTTCTTC. Translation: CSAATTGGPHEQFF. The rearrangement uses TRBV20-1 and TRBJ2-1, with a tentative D call TRBD2 (7 bases). CDR3 length: 14 residues. Trimming stripped 6 bases from V and 8 bases from J, with 20 bases between. The germline V gene encodes CDR1 DFQATT and CDR2 SNEGSKA (reference sequence).

The chain uses TRBV4-1 and TRBJ2-5; no clear D gene. This CDR3 has 14 residues. V was clipped by 0 bases and J by 3 bases, with 8 bases between them. The germline V gene has CDR1 MGHRA and CDR2 YSYEKL. CDR3 DNA sequence: TGCGCCAGCAGCCAAGACATTGTCGAAGAGACCCAGTACTTC. It specifies CASSQDIVEETQYF.

The chain has TRBV6-6 and TRBJ1-2; D is unclear. The CDR3 consists of 16 residues. Trimming took off 6 bases at V and 3 bases at J, with 20 bases between the two ends. Per germline, CDR1 MNHNY and CDR2 SVGAGI (reference sequence). The CDR3 nucleotides read TGTGCCAGCAGCCCTGAGACGAACCTATACGACTATGGCTACACCTTC. It encodes CASSPETNLYDYGYTF.

This chain uses TRBV27 with TRBJ1-4; D is possibly TRBD1 (5 bases). The CDR3 sequence is 12 residues long. Per the germline V gene, CDR1 is MNHEY and CDR2 is SMNVEV (reference sequence). With 10 bases removed from V and 10 bases from J, the gap between germline ends came to 16 bases. The CDR3 nucleotides are TGTGCCACCCGCGGGGCCGAGGGAAAACTGTTTTTT. Amino acids: CATRGAEGKLFF.

V gene TRBV7-6 combines with J gene TRBJ2-1; 8 bases are shared with TRBD1. The ends lost 5 bases at V and 5 bases at J; junction bases unmatched: 11. CDR1 is SGHVS, CDR2 FNYEAQ, per germline. CDR3 length equals 16 residues. The CDR3 sequence is CASSNRQGTGDNEQFF. The DNA of the CDR3 is TGTGCCAGCAGCAACCGACAGGGGACGGGGGACAATGAGCAGTTCTTC.

CDR3 loop: CASSPNRGLAKNIQYF. The CDR3 DNA sequence: TGTGCCAGCAGCCCCAACAGGGGATTAGCCAAAAACATTCAGTACTTC. The chain uses TRBV7-9 and TRBJ2-4, with 7 bases aligning to TRBD1. The germline V gene encodes CDR1 SEHNR and CDR2 FQNEAQ (reference sequence). V shed 5 bases, J shed 0 bases, and the junction held 7 bases outside the gene matches. CDR3 length: 16 amino acids. The variable domain in full, completed from reference TRBV7-9 and TRBJ2-4, reads DTGVSQNPRHKITKRGQNVTFRCDPISEHNRLYWYRQTLGQGPEFLTYFQNEAQLEKSRLLSDRFSAERPKGSFSTLEIQRTEQGDSAMYLCASSPNRGLAKNIQYFGAGTRLSVL.

This sequence joins TRBV4-3 and TRBJ1-1, with D perhaps matching TRBD1 (6 bases). Trimming pared 0 bases from V and 5 bases from J, leaving 16 bases between. Germline CDR1 LGHNA, CDR2 YSLEER. The CDR3 extends over 16 amino acids. The DNA for the CDR3 is TGCGCCAGCAGCCAAGATGTGGCAGGGGCGAGGACTGAAGCTTTCTTT. Translating gives CASSQDVAGARTEAFF.

The genes are TRBV28 and TRBJ2-7; D gene ambiguous. The germline gives CDR1 MDHEN, CDR2 SYDVKM. V shed 6 bases and J shed 9 bases, with 18 bases lying between them. This CDR3 spans 13 amino acids. The CDR3 region is CASSLRIWMGQYF. The CDR3 bases are TGTGCCAGCAGCCTCCGAATTTGGATGGGGCAGTACTTC.

J is TRBJ1-2 and V is TRBV7-9; no definite D call. V lost 6 bases and J 0 bases, leaving 17 bases between the germline ends. Germline lookup yields CDR1 SEHNR and CDR2 FQNEAQ (reference sequence). The length of the CDR3 is 16 residues. The CDR3 DNA reads TGTGCCAGCAGACCTCCCCTAGACGGCCCTAACTATGGCTACACCTTC. Amino acids: CASRPPLDGPNYGYTF.

The CDR3 region is CSVEGLAGYNEQFF. DNA of the CDR3: TGCAGCGTTGAGGGCCTAGCGGGTTACAATGAGCAGTTCTTC. The chain couples TRBV29-1 to TRBJ2-1; the match to TRBD2 covers 8 bases. Germline values: CDR1 SQVTM, CDR2 ANQGSEA. V lost 3 bases to trimming and J lost 4 bases; unmatched junction nucleotides: 5. The CDR3 consists of 14 residues.

The CDR3 bases are TGTGCCAGCAGTTCCTGTCACTTCTCCTACGAGCAGTACGTC. It specifies CASSSCHFSYEQYV. The chain uses TRBV27 and TRBJ2-7; D is unclear. The V gene lost 4 bases and the J gene lost 0 bases, with 10 bases spanning the gap. Looked up from germline, CDR1 is MNHEY and CDR2 is SMNVEV (reference sequence). This CDR3 region has 14 residues.

The chain employs TRBV15 and TRBJ1-1, with a possible D match to TRBD1 (6 bases). The CDR3 spans 14 residues. The V gene lost 9 bases and the J gene lost 1 base, with 15 bases spanning the gap. CDR1 and CDR2 from the germline V gene are LNHNV and YYDKDF (reference sequence). The CDR3 protein is CATEGRTENTEAFF. In nucleotides, the CDR3 is TGTGCCACTGAGGGCAGGACAGAGAACACTGAAGCTTTCTTT. Looking up the rest from reference TRBV15 and TRBJ1-1 gives the full variable domain: DAMVIQNPRYQVTQFGKPVTLSCSQTLNHNVMYWYQQKSSQAPKLLFHYYDKDFNNEADTPDNFQSRRPNTSFCFLDIRSPGLGDTAMYLCATEGRTENTEAFFGQGTRLTVV.

The sample holds one count of this clonotype. The chain employs TRBV20-1 and TRBJ1-4, with 7 nucleotides matching TRBD1. V lost 6 bases and J lost 2; bases outside the gene matches: 3. Germline values: CDR1 DFQATT, CDR2 SNEGSKA (reference sequence). The length of the CDR3 is 13 residues. CDR3 protein: CSASRGTNEKLFF. The DNA for the CDR3 is TGCAGTGCCTCCAGGGGGACTAATGAAAAACTGTTTTTT.

The V call is TRBV6-6, the J call TRBJ2-2; maybe TRBD1 (6 bases). Trimming took off 6 bases at V and 4 bases at J, with 15 bases between the two ends. This CDR3 spans 15 amino acids. The V gene's germline CDR1 is MNHNY and CDR2 SVGAGI (reference sequence). Here the CDR3 DNA reads TGTGCCAGCAGCCTGGGGGCGCCGGTCACCGGGGAGCTGTTTTTT. It is translated as CASSLGAPVTGELFF.

The genes are TRBV7-9 and TRBJ2-1; weak D call: TRBD1 (8 bases). The V and J ends lost 4 bases and 6 bases respectively, with 13 bases between them. The germline gives CDR1 SEHNR, CDR2 FQNEAQ (reference sequence). This CDR3 is 14 amino acids long. CDR3 sequence reads: CASSSDREGNEQFF. CDR3 sequence (DNA): TGTGCCAGCAGCTCGGACAGGGAGGGCAATGAGCAGTTCTTC.

The rearrangement uses TRBV5-1 and TRBJ2-7, with 8 bases fitting TRBD1. Per germline, CDR1 SGHRS and CDR2 YFSETQ. There are 15 residues in the CDR3. After removal of 4 bases from V and 0 bases from J, the junction contained 6 bases not matched to a gene. CDR3 residues: CASSPGQASSYEQYV. The CDR3, as DNA: TGCGCCAGCAGCCCGGGACAGGCGAGCTCCTACGAGCAGTACGTC.

The chain recombines TRBV5-1 with TRBJ2-3; 9 positions match TRBD1. Per the germline V gene, CDR1 is SGHRS and CDR2 is YFSETQ. The CDR3 has 17 amino acids. V shed 4 bases, J shed 0 bases, and the junction held 9 bases outside the gene matches. CDR3 DNA sequence: TGCGCCAGCAGCGGAGGATACAGGGGGCCGAGCACAGATACGCAGTATTTT. It specifies CASSGGYRGPSTDTQYF.

The chain carries TRBV9 and TRBJ1-2, with a weak D call TRBD1 (5 bases). The V and J ends lost 2 bases and 7 bases respectively, with 9 bases between them. Germline CDR1 is SGDLS and CDR2 is YYNGEE. This CDR3 has 12 amino acids. The CDR3 region is CASSVLTVGYTF. CDR3 nucleotides: TGTGCCAGCAGCGTTCTGACAGTTGGCTACACCTTC.

This chain connects TRBV29-1 to TRBJ2-7; D is uncertain. CDR3 length equals 13 residues. Germline CDR1 and CDR2: SQVTM and ANQGSEA. Deletions cut 3 bases from V and 3 bases from J, with 12 bases between. This CDR3 is CSVDGQSDYEQYF. CDR3 coding DNA: TGCAGCGTTGACGGGCAATCCGACTACGAGCAGTACTTC.